These T cell receptor beta chains were read from a single sample in a study of T cell repertoires in cytomegalovirus infection. TCRdb re-called the reads through MiXCR, storing one row per CDR3 protein. The profile covers almost 300,000 distinct CDR3 sequences, with around 10% appearing a single time and less than 3% taken by the ten largest. Sequencing was done on a sample of PBMCs. These receptor sequences come from a human donor in good health (CMV status not recorded). Some clones in this sample may be carry-over from other donors' samples. The CDR3 runs from the conserved cysteine through the conserved F or W. D genes are given only for firm matches. Expanded clones are given a class, and other clones once, few, many or no size at all.

cdr3_nt	cdr3_aa	clone_size	v_call	j_call	d_call
TGCAGTACCCACGAAACAGCAGGTCTCACTGAAGCTTTCTTT	CSTHETAGLTEAFF	many	TRBV29-1	TRBJ1-1	NA
TGTGCCAGCAGCCGAACAGGGGGCGGTTCACCCCTCCACTTT	CASSRTGGGSPLHF	NA	TRBV6-2/TRBV6-3	TRBJ1-6	TRBD1
TGTGCCAGCAGTCTCCCTCTTCTAAACTCCGAGCAGTACTTC	CASSLPLLNSEQYF	many	TRBV27	TRBJ2-7	NA
TGTGCCAGCACCCCGCGGGAGACCTTTAACTATGGCTACACCTTC	CASTPRETFNYGYTF	many	TRBV12-3/TRBV12-4	TRBJ1-2	NA
TGCAGTGCCCGCTTGACAGGGAGGAATGAGCAGTTCTTC	CSARLTGRNEQFF	NA	TRBV20-1	TRBJ2-1	NA
TGTGCCAGCAGTGGGGGGCTGAGTAGCAATCAGCCCCAGCATTTT	CASSGGLSSNQPQHF	many	TRBV2	TRBJ1-5	NA
TGTGCCAGCAGTTTTGGGCCGAGAGGTCAAGAGACCCAGTACTTC	CASSFGPRGQETQYF	many	TRBV28	TRBJ2-5	NA
TGCAGCGTATCAGGGGGGGTAAATCAGCCCCAGCATTTT	CSVSGGVNQPQHF	few	TRBV29-1	TRBJ1-5	TRBD1
TGTGCCAGCAGGGCACGGACAGGGGGCGCGGGACAGAACACTGAAGCTTTCTTT	CASRARTGGAGQNTEAFF	many	TRBV25-1	TRBJ1-1	TRBD1
TGTGCCAGCAGTTGGTCTGACCGATTCACAGATACGCAGTATTTT	CASSWSDRFTDTQYF	many	TRBV28	TRBJ2-3	NA
TGTGCCAGTAGTATTAAGCCAGTCGGTTTCAATGAGCAGTTCTTC	CASSIKPVGFNEQFF	many	TRBV19	TRBJ2-1	NA
TGTGCCAGCAGCTTAAGAGGACAGAGAAATTCACCCCTCCACTTT	CASSLRGQRNSPLHF	many	TRBV7-2	TRBJ1-6	NA
TGTGCCAGCAGCTTATGGGGTTCCTCCTCCTACAATGAGCAGTTCTTC	CASSLWGSSSYNEQFF	many	TRBV7-2	TRBJ2-1	NA
TGTGCCAGCAGCGAGAATGGACTAGAGAGCAATGAGCAGTTCTTC	CASSENGLESNEQFF	once	TRBV9	TRBJ2-1	TRBD2
TGCAGTGCGAGGGGACGGAGAGGGGCCTACGAGCAGTACTTC	CSARGRRGAYEQYF	many	TRBV20-1	TRBJ2-7	NA
TGTGCCAGCAGCTTAGGTGATCGGACTTTAGGTGAAAAACTGTTTTTT	CASSLGDRTLGEKLFF	few	TRBV13	TRBJ1-4	NA
TGTGCCAGCAGCCAGGGCCAGGTAGCCAAAAACATTCAGTACTTC	CASSQGQVAKNIQYF	many	TRBV3-1	TRBJ2-4	NA
TGTGCCAGCAACCTTAGCGGACCTCGCAATGAGCAGTTCTTC	CASNLSGPRNEQFF	many	TRBV6-6	TRBJ2-1	NA
TGTGCCAGCAGCTCCCGTGGGGCTGACCCTTACGAGCAGTACTTC	CASSSRGADPYEQYF	many	TRBV7-2	TRBJ2-7	NA
TGTGCCAGCAGTTTACGTGGATTTTTTACCCGGCGGACTGAAGCTTTCTTT	CASSLRGFFTRRTEAFF	many	TRBV27	TRBJ1-1	NA
TGTGCCAGCAGTTTACGAGGGTCGGGGTGGACCGAGACCCAGTACTTC	CASSLRGSGWTETQYF	many	TRBV6-5	TRBJ2-5	NA
TGTGCCGCCAGGGCCTCACTAGCGGGGGCGACAGATACGCAGTATTTT	CAARASLAGATDTQYF	many	TRBV10-3	TRBJ2-3	TRBD2
TGTGCCAGCCGTGAAGGGACTAGCGGGGGTCCAGGTGAGACCCAGTACTTC	CASREGTSGGPGETQYF	many	TRBV7-8	TRBJ2-5	TRBD2
TGCAGTGCTATGGGACAGATACAATATGGCTACACCTTC	CSAMGQIQYGYTF	NA	TRBV20-1	TRBJ1-2	TRBD1
TGTGCCAGTAAGGACAGGAGGAACACTGAAGCTTTCTTT	CASKDRRNTEAFF	NA	TRBV19	TRBJ1-1	TRBD1
TGTGCCAGCAGCGAAAGAATTGTAGAGACCCAGTACTTC	CASSERIVETQYF	many	TRBV7-9	TRBJ2-5	NA
TGTGCCAGCAGTTACTCGACAAGGGATGCAGAGACCCAGTACTTC	CASSYSTRDAETQYF	many	TRBV6-5	TRBJ2-5	NA
TGTGCCAGCAGTGACCCCCAGCGGGGGGGCAATGAGCAGTTCTTC	CASSDPQRGGNEQFF	few	TRBV2	TRBJ2-1	TRBD2
TGCAGTGCCCCAGCTTGGGATGAAAAACTGTTTTTT	CSAPAWDEKLFF	many	TRBV20-1	TRBJ1-4	NA
TGCAGCGTTGAAGATGGCAGGGGGGGCTATGGCTACACCTTC	CSVEDGRGGYGYTF	NA	TRBV29-1	TRBJ1-2	TRBD1
TGTGCCAGCAGCTCGTCCGGGACAGGGAAAAACAATGAGCAGTTCTTC	CASSSSGTGKNNEQFF	many	TRBV7-9	TRBJ2-1	TRBD1
TGCAGTGCTAGCGACAGGGGGCCCTATGGCTACACCTTC	CSASDRGPYGYTF	few	TRBV20-1	TRBJ1-2	TRBD1
TGTGCCAGCAGTTTATCCGTGGGGCGCCACTATGGCTACACCTTC	CASSLSVGRHYGYTF	few	TRBV28	TRBJ1-2	NA
TGTGCCAGCAGCGGAGGCAGGGTGGAGTTCTTC	CASSGGRVEFF	many	TRBV7-2	TRBJ2-1	NA
TGCAGCGTTGGGGCTTTAAGGAACACTGAAGCTTTCTTT	CSVGALRNTEAFF	many	TRBV29-1	TRBJ1-1	NA
TGTGCCAGCAGCTTTCTGGGGGGCCGAACAGATACGCAGTATTTT	CASSFLGGRTDTQYF	few	TRBV7-2	TRBJ2-3	NA
TGTGCCAGCAGTGTTGACAGGGTCACTGAAGCTTTCTTT	CASSVDRVTEAFF	many	TRBV6-1	TRBJ1-1	TRBD1
TGTGCCAGCAATTGGGGGACCCAGTACTTC	CASNWGTQYF	many	TRBV2	TRBJ2-5	NA
TGTGCCAGCAGCAATTCTAGCATCCTGACCCAGTACTTC	CASSNSSILTQYF	many	TRBV7-2	TRBJ2-5	NA
TGTGCCAGCAGCGTAGAGCAGGGTCGGTATGGCTACACCTTC	CASSVEQGRYGYTF	many	TRBV9	TRBJ1-2	NA
TGCAGCGTTGAAATTAGGGCAGGGTCCTACAATGAGCAGTTCTTC	CSVEIRAGSYNEQFF	many	TRBV29-1	TRBJ2-1	NA
TGTGCCAGCAGCCCCGGGACGGTTAATTCACCCCTCCACTTT	CASSPGTVNSPLHF	many	TRBV7-6	TRBJ1-6	NA
TGTGCCAGCAGTTACAGCACTAGCGGGGGGGCGGAGACCCAGTACTTC	CASSYSTSGGAETQYF	NA	TRBV6-5	TRBJ2-5	TRBD2
TGTGCCAGCAGTTACTCGAGAAACACTGAAGCTTTCTTT	CASSYSRNTEAFF	many	TRBV6-2/TRBV6-3	TRBJ1-1	NA
TGTGCCAGCAGTCGGGACGGACAGAACACTGAAGCTTTCTTT	CASSRDGQNTEAFF	many	TRBV5-5	TRBJ1-1	NA
TGTGCCAGCAGCCAAGAGGAAGCGGACTACACAGATACGCAGTATTTT	CASSQEEADYTDTQYF	many	TRBV4-2	TRBJ2-3	NA
TGCAGTGCCCCTTCTGGGGCCAACGTCCTGACTTTC	CSAPSGANVLTF	many	TRBV20-1	TRBJ2-6	NA
TGCAGTGCCTTGCTAGCGGGGGGGAATAATGAGCAGTTCTTC	CSALLAGGNNEQFF	NA	TRBV20-1	TRBJ2-1	TRBD2